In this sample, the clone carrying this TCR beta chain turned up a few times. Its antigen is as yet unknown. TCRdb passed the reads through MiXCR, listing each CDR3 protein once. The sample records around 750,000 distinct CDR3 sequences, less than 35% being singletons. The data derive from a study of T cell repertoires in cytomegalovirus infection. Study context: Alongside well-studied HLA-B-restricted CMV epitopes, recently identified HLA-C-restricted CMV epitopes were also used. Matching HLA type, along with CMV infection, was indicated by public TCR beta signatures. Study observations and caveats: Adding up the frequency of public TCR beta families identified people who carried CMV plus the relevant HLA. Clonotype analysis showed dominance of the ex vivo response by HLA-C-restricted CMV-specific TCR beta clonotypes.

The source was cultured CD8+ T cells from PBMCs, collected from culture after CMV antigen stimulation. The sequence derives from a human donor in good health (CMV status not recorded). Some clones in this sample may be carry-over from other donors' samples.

In nucleotides, the CDR3 is TGTGCCAGCAGTTACTCGCGAGGGGGGGGAGCCTCCTACAATGAGCAGTTCTTC. Its translation is CASSYSRGGGASYNEQFF. The chain has TRBV6-2 or TRBV6-3 and TRBJ2-1; D perhaps matches TRBD2 (7 bases). The CDR3 extends over 18 amino acids. V lost 0 bases and J 0 bases, leaving 15 bases between the germline ends. From germline, CDR1 is MNHEY and CDR2 SVGEGT.